The clone carrying this TCR beta chain was recorded at least ten times. Its target is not known. Germline V lookup: CDR1 SGHDT, CDR2 YYEEEE. CDR3 length: 16 residues. Between the trimmed V and J ends, which lost 0 bases and 5 bases, there was a span of 17 bases. The data were taken from a study of T cells after yellow fever vaccination. UMIs were added to TCR cDNA along with a universal primer site when it was made by 5'RACE template switching. TCRdb independently ran MiXCR on the 5' RACE reads; one entry per CDR3 protein. The table records 230,000 or so distinct CDR3 sequences, approximately 3.6% of them present only once. The study's findings and limits: Booster samples showed a return of most primary-vaccination clones (around 96% CD4, 80% to 90% CD8).

The sequencing here drew on PBMCs, taken 15 days after the yellow fever booster vaccination. The V gene is TRBV5-6, the J gene TRBJ1-2; the D gene is possibly TRBD1 (6 bases). The receptor was isolated from a man aged 18 to 30 who received the YFV17D yellow fever vaccine. The CDR3 DNA is TGTGCCAGCAGCTTGGAATTGGGGGCCAATGGGTATGGCTACACCTTC. Protein product: CASSLELGANGYGYTF.